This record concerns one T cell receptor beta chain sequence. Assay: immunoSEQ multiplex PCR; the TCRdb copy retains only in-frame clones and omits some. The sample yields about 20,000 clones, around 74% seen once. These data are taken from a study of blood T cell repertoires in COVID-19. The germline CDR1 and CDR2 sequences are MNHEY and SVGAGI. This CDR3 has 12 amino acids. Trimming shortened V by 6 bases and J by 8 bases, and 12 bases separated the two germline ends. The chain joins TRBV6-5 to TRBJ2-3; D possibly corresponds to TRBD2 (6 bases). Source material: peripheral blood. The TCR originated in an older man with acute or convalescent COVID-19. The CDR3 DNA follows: TGTGCCAGCAGCCCGACTAGAGTTACGCAGTATTTT. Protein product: CASSPTRVTQYF.